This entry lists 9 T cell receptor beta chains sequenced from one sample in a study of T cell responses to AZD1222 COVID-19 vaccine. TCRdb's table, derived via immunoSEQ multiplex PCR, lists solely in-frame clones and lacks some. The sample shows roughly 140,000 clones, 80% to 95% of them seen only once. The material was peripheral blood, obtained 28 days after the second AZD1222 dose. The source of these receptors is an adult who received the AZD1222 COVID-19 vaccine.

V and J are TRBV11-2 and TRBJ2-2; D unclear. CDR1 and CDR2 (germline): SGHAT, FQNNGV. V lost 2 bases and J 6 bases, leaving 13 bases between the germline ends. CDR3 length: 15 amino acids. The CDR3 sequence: CASSLFMSGAGELFF. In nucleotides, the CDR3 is TGTGCCAGCAGCTTATTTATGTCTGGCGCCGGGGAGCTGTTTTTT.

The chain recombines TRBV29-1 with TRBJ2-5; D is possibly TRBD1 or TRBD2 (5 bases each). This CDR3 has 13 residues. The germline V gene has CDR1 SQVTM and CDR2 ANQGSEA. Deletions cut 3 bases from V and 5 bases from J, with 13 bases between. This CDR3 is CSVEGRQSETQYF. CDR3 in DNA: TGCAGCGTTGAGGGGAGACAGTCGGAGACCCAGTACTTC.

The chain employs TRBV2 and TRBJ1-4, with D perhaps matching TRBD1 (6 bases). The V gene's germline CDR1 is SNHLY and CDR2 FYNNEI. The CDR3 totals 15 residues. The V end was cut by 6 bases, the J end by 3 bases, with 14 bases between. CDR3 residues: CASRAQTGPNEKLFF. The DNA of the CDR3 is TGTGCCAGCAGGGCCCAGACAGGTCCTAATGAAAAACTGTTTTTT. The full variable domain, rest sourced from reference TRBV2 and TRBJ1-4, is EPEVTQTPSHQVTQMGQEVILRCVPISNHLYFYWYRQILGQKVEFLVSFYNNEISEKSEIFDDQFSVERPDGSNFTLKIRSTKLEDSAMYFCASRAQTGPNEKLFFGSGTQLSVL.

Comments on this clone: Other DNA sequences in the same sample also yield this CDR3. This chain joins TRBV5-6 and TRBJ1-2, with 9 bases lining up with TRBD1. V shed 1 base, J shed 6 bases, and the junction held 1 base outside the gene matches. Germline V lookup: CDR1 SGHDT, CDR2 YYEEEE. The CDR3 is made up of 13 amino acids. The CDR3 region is CASSLRQGDGYTF. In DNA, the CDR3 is TGTGCCAGCAGCTTGCGACAGGGGGATGGCTACACCTTC.

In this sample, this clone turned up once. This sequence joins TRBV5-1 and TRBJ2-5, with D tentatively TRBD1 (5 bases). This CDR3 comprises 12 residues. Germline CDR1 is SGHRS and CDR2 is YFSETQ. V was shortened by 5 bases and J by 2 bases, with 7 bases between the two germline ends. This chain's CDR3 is CASRGVQETQYF. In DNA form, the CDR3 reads TGCGCCAGCAGAGGGGTGCAAGAGACCCAGTACTTC.

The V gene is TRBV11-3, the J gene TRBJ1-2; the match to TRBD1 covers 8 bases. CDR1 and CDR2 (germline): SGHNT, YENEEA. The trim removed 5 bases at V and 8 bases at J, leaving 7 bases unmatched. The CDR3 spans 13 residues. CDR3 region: CASSATGEKGYTF. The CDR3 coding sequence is TGTGCCAGCAGCGCGACAGGGGAGAAAGGCTACACCTTC. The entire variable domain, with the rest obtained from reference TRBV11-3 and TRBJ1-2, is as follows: EAGVVQSPRYKIIEKKQPVAFWCNPISGHNTLYWYLQNLGQGPELLIRYENEEAVDDSQLPKDRFSAERLKGVDSTLKIQPAELGDSAVYLCASSATGEKGYTFGSGTRLTVV.

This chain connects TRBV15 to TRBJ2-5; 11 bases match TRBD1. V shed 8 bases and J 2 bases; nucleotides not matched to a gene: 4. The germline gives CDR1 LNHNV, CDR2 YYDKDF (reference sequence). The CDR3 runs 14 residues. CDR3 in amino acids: CATAGTGGQETQYF. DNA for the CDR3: TGTGCCACCGCAGGGACAGGGGGGCAAGAGACCCAGTACTTC.

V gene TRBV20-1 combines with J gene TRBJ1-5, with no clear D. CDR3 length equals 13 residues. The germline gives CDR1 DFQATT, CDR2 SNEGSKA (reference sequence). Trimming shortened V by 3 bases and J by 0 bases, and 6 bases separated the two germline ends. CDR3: CSASISSNQPQHF. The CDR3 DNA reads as TGCAGTGCTAGTATCTCTAGCAATCAGCCCCAGCATTTT.

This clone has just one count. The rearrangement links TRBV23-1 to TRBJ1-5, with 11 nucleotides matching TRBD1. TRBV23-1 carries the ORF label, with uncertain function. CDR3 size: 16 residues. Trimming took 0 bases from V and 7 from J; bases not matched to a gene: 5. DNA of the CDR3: TGCGCCAGCAGTCAATCGGGACAGGGGGAGGGACAGCCCCAGCATTTT. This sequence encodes CASSQSGQGEGQPQHF.